This is a list of T cell receptor beta chains from one sample in a study of cytomegalovirus exposure and HLA in healthy donors. TCRdb's copy holds only in-frame clones and misses some; the assay was immunoSEQ multiplex PCR. Of around 140,000 clones listed, 70% to 85% are singletons. The sample comprised PBMCs. The receptors were sampled from a middle-aged woman in good health and CMV-seronegative. The CDR3 runs from the conserved cysteine through the conserved F or W.

j_call v_call cdr3_aa
TRBJ2-7 TRBV5-4 CASSPGGWGSDYEQYF
TRBJ1-1 TRBV28 CASSLRGYEAFF
TRBJ2-7 TRBV4-2 CASSASGTGDYEQYF
TRBJ2-7 TRBV10-3 CAISLQVVSYEQYF
TRBJ2-5 TRBV6-5 CASSYSGGRLQETQYF
TRBJ2-6 TRBV4-3 CASSQGTGYGANVLTF
TRBJ2-3 TRBV5-6 CASGAGGHRGDTQYF
TRBJ1-4 TRBV5-5 CASSPRVGGEKLFF
TRBJ1-4 TRBV7-2 CASSSELATNEKLFF
TRBJ1-2 TRBV4-2 CASSQEFAVNYGYTF
TRBJ2-3 TRBV5-1 CASSPGLAEGADTQYF
TRBJ1-2 TRBV4-1 CASSQRESTTYGYTF
TRBJ2-2 TRBV7-2 CASSHTDTGELFF
TRBJ2-1 TRBV18 CASSPSGTPGDEQFF
TRBJ1-1 TRBV28 CASSFPDKLNTEAFF
TRBJ1-3 TRBV27 CASSRRGRSGNTIYF
TRBJ2-7 TRBV13 CASSSTLTYEQYF
TRBJ2-1 TRBV27 CASSLPGERYNEQFF
TRBJ2-1 TRBV5-4 CASSSTGSLAGKRGYNEQFF
TRBJ1-2 TRBV18 CASSPVFSGDHYGYTF
TRBJ1-3 TRBV7-9 CASSLSLSSGNTIYF
TRBJ2-3 TRBV27 CASRPQRSGATQYF
TRBJ2-7 TRBV4-1 CASSQDRDTYEQYF
TRBJ1-1 TRBV28 CASSTEGTVYMNTEAFF
TRBJ2-7 TRBV5-4 CASSTGQIYEQYF
TRBJ2-7 TRBV15 CATSREGTANYEQYF
TRBJ2-2 TRBV25-1 CASSEYIGELFF
TRBJ2-7 TRBV28 CASSLERDSIYYGQYF
TRBJ2-7 TRBV14 CASSPHARGMKYF